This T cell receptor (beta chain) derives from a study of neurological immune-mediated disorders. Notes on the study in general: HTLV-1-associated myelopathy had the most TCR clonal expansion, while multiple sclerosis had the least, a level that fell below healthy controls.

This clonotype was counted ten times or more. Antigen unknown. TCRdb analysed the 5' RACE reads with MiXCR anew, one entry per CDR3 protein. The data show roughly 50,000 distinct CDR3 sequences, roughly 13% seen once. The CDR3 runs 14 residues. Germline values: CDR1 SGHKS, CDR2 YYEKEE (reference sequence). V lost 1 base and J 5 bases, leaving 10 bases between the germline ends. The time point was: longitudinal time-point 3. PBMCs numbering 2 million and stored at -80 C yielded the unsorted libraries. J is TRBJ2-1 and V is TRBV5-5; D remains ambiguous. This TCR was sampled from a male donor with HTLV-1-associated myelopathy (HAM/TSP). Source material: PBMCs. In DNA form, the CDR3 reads TGTGCCAGCAGCTTGTTGTCTTCAAACAATGAGCAGTTCTTC. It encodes CASSLLSSNNEQFF. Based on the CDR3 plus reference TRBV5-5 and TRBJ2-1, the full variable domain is DAGVTQSPTHLIKTRGQQVTLRCSPISGHKSVSWYQQVLGQGPQFIFQYYEKEERGRGNFPDRFSARQFPNYSSELNVNALLLGDSALYLCASSLLSSNNEQFFGPGTRLTVL.